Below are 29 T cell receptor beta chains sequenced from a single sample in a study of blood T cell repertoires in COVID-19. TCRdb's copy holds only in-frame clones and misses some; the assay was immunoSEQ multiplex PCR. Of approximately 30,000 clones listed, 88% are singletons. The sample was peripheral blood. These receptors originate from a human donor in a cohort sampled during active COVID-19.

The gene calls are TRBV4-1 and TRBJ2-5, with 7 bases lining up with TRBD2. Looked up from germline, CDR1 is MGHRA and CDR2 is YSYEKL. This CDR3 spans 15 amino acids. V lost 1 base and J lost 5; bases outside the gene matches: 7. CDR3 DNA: TGCGCCAGCAGCCAAGCTAGCGGCCCGGTGGAGACCCAGTACTTC. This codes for CASSQASGPVETQYF.

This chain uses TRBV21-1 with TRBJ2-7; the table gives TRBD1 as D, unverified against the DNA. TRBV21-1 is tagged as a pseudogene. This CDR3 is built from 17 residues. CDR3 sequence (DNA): TGTGCCAGCAGCAATAGGGGGACAGGCGAGCACTCCTACGAGCAGTACTTC. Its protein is CASSNRGTGEHSYEQYF.

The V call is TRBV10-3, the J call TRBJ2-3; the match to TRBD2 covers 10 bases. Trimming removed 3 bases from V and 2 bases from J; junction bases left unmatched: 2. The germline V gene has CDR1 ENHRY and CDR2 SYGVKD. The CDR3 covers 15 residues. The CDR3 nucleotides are TGTGCCATCAGTGACGGACTAGCGGCCACAGATACGCAGTATTTT. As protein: CAISDGLAATDTQYF.

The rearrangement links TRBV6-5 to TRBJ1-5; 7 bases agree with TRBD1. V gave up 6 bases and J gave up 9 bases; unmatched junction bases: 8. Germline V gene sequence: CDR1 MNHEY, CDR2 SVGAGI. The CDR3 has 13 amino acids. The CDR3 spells CASSAETGTPQHF. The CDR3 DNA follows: TGTGCCAGCAGCGCCGAGACAGGGACGCCCCAGCATTTT.

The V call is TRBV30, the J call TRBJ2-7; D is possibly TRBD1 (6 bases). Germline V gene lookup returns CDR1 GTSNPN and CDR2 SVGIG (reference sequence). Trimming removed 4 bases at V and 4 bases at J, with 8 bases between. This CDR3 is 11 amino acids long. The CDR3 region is CAWTRGYEQYF. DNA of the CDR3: TGTGCCTGGACCAGGGGTTACGAGCAGTACTTC.

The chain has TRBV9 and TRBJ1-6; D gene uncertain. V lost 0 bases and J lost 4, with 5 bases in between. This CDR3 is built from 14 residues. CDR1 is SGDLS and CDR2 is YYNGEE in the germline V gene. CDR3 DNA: TGTGCCAGCAGCGTAGGAGTTTATAATTCACCCCTCCACTTT. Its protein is CASSVGVYNSPLHF.

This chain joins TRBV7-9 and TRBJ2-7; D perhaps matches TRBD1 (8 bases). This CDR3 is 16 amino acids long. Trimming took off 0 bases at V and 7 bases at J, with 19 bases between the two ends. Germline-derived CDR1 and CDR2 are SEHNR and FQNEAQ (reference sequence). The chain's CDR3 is CASSLAVGGTGGEQYF. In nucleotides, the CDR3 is TGTGCCAGCAGCTTAGCAGTGGGGGGGACAGGAGGAGAGCAGTACTTC.

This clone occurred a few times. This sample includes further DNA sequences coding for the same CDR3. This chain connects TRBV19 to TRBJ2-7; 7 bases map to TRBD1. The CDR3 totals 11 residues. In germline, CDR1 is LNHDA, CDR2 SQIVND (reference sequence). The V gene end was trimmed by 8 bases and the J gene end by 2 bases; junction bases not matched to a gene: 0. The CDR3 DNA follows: TGTGCCAGTCAGGGGGCCTACGAGCAGTACTTC. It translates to CASQGAYEQYF.

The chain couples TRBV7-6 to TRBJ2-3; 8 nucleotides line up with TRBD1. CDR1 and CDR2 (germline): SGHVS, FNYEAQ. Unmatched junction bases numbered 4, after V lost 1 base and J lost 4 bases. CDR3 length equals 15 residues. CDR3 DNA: TGTGCCAGCAGCTTAGTGGCAGGGGGCGCAGATACGCAGTATTTT. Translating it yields CASSLVAGGADTQYF.

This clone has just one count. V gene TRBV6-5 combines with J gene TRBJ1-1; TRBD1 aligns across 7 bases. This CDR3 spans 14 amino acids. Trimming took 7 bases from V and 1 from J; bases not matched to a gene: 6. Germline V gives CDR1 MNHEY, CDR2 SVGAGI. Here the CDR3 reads CASKDRTANTEAFF. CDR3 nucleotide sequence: TGTGCCAGCAAGGACAGGACAGCGAACACTGAAGCTTTCTTT.

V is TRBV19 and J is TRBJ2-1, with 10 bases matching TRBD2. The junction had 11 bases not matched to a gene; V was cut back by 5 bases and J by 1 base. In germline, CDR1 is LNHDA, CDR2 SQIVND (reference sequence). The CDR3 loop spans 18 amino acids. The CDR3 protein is CASSRRTSGGFSYNEQFF. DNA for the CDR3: TGTGCCAGTAGTCGAAGGACTAGCGGTGGTTTTTCCTACAATGAGCAGTTCTTC. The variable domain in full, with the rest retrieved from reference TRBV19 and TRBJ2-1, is DGGITQSPKYLFRKEGQNVTLSCEQNLNHDAMYWYRQDPGQGLRLIYYSQIVNDFQKGDIAEGYSVSREKKESFPLTVTSAQKNPTAFYLCASSRRTSGGFSYNEQFFGPGTRLTVL.

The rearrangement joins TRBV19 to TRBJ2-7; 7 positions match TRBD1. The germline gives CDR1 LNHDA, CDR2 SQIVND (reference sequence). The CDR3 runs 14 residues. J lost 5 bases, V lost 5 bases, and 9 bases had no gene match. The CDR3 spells CASSLQGQVDEQYF. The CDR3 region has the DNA TGTGCCAGTAGTCTCCAAGGACAGGTCGACGAGCAGTACTTC.

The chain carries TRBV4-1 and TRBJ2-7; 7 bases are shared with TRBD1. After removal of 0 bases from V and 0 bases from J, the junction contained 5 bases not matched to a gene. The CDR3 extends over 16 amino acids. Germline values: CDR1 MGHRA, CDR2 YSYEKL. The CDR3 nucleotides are TGCGCCAGCAGCCAAGAAACCAGACAGGGCTCCTACGAGCAGTACTTC. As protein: CASSQETRQGSYEQYF.

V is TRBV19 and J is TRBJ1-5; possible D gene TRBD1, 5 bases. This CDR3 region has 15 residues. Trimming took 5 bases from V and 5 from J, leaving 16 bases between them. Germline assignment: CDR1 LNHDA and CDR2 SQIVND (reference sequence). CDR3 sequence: CASSHPRGYDQPQHF. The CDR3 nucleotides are TGTGCCAGTAGTCACCCCCGGGGGTACGATCAGCCCCAGCATTTT.

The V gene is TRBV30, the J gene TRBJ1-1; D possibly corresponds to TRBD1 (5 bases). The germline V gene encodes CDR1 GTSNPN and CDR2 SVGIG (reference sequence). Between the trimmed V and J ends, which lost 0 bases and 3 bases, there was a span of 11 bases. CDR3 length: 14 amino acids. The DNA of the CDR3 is TGTGCCTGGAGTGTAGTCTTCAGGGACACTGAAGCTTTCTTT. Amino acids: CAWSVVFRDTEAFF.

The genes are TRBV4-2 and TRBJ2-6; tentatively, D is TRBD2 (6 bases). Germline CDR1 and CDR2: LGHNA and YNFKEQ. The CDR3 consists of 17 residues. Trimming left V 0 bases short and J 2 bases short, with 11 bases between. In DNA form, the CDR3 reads TGTGCCAGCAGCCAAGAAGTGGAGGGAACTGGGGCCAACGTCCTGACTTTC. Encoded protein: CASSQEVEGTGANVLTF.

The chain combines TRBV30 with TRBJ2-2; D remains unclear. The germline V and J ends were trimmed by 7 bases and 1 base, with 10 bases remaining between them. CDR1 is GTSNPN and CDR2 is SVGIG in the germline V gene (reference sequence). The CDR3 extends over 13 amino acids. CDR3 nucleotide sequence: TGTGCCTTGGCGGCAGAGAACACCGGGGAGCTGTTTTTT. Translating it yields CALAAENTGELFF. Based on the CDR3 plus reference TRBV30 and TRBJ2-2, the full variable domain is SQTIHQWPATLVQPVGSPLSLECTVEGTSNPNLYWYRQAAGRGLQLLFYSVGIGQISSEVPQNLSASRPQDRQFILSSKKLLLSDSGFYLCALAAENTGELFFGEGSRLTVL.

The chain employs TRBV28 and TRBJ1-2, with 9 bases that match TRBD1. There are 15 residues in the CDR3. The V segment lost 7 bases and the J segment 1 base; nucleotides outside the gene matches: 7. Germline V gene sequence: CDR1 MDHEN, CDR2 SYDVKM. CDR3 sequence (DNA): TGTGCCAGCAAGTCCGGACAGGGGATTAACTATGGCTACACCTTC. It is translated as CASKSGQGINYGYTF.

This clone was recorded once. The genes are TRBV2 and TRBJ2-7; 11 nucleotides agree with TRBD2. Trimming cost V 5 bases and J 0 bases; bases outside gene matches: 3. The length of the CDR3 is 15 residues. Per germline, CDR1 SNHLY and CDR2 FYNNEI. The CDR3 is CASSRLAGSSYEQYF. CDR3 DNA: TGTGCCAGCAGTCGACTAGCGGGGAGCTCCTACGAGCAGTACTTC.

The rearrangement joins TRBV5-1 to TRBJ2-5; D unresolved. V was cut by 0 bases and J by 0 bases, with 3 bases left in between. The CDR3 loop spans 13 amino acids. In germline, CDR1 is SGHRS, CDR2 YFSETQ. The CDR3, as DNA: TGCGCCAGCAGCTTGGCCAACCAAGAGACCCAGTACTTC. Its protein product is CASSLANQETQYF.

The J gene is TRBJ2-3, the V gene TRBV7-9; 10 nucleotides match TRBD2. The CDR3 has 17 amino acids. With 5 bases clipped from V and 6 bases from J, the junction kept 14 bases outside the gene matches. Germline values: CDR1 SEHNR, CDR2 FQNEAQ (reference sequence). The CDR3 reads CASSLGVAGGPSDTQYF. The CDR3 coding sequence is TGTGCCAGCAGCCTTGGAGTAGCGGGGGGTCCCTCCGATACGCAGTATTTT.

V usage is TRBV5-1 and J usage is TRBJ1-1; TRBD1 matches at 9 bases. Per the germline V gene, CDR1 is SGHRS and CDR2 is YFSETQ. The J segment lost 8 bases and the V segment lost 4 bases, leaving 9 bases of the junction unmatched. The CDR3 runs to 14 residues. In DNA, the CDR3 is TGCGCCAGCAGCCTGATGACCGGGACAGGGGAAGCTTTCTTT. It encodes CASSLMTGTGEAFF.

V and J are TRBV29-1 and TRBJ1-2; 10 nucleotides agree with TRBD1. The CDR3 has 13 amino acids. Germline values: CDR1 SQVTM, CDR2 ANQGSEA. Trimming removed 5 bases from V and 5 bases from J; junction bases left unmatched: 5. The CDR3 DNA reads TGCAGCGTTTGGACAGGGGGATGGTATGGCTACACCTTC. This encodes CSVWTGGWYGYTF.

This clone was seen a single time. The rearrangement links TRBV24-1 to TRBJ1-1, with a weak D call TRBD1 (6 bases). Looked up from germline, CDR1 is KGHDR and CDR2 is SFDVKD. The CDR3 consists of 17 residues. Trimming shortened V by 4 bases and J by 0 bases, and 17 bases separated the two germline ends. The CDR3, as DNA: TGTGCCACCAGTGACCGATGGACAGTCTACATGAACACTGAAGCTTTCTTT. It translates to CATSDRWTVYMNTEAFF.

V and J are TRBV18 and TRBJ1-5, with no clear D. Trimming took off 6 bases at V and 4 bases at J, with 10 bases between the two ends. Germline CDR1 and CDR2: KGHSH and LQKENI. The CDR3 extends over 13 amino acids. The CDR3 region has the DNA TGTGCCAGCTCCTCGGTTCGGAATCAGCCCCAGCATTTT. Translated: CASSSVRNQPQHF.

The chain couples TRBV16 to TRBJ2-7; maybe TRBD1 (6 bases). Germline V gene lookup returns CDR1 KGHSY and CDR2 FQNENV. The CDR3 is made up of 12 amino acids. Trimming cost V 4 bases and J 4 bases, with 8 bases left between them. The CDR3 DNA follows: TGTGCCAGCAGCCTACAGGGTTACGAGCAGTACTTC. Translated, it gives CASSLQGYEQYF. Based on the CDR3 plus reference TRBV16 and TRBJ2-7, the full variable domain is GEEVAQTPKHLVRGEGQKAKLYCAPIKGHSYVFWYQQVLKNEFKFLISFQNENVFDETGMPKERFSAKCLPNSPCSLEIQATKLEDSAVYFCASSLQGYEQYFGPGTRLTVT.

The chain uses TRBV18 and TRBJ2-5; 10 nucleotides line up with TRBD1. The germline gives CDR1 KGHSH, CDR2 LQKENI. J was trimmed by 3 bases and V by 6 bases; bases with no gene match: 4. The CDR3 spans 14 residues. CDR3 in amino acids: CASSPGTGEETQYF. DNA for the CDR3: TGTGCCAGCTCCCCCGGGACAGGGGAAGAGACCCAGTACTTC.

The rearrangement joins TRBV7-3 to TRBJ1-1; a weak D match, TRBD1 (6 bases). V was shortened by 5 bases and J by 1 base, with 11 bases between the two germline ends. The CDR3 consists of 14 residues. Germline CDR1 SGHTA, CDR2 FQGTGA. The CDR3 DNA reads TGTGCCAGCAGCCGACAGGTCGGGAACACTGAAGCTTTCTTT. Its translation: CASSRQVGNTEAFF.

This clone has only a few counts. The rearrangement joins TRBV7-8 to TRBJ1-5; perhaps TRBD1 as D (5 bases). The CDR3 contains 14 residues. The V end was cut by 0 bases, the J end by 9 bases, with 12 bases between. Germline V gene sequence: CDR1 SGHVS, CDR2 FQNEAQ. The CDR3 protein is CASSLAGASRPQHF. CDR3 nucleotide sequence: TGTGCCAGCAGCTTAGCTGGGGCCTCCAGGCCCCAGCATTTT. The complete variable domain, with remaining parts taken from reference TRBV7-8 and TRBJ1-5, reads GAGVSQSPRYKVAKRGQDVALRCDPISGHVSLFWYQQALGQGPEFLTYFQNEAQLDKSGLPSDRFFAERPEGSVSTLKIQRTQQEDSAVYLCASSLAGASRPQHFGDGTRLSIL.